This T cell receptor (beta chain) was sequenced in a study of T-cell reconstitution after alpha-beta-depleted transplantation in children. Study-level results: Expanded clones from the graft, numbering several hundred, reportedly supplied alpha-beta T cells about two months after transplant. At one year after transplant, newly produced T cells mostly accounted for T-cell counts and diversity.

There are a few counts of this clonotype. What it recognizes is unknown. The CDR3 is 13 amino acids. The germline V and J ends were trimmed by 2 bases and 8 bases, with 15 bases remaining between them. Germline CDR1 and CDR2: DFQATT and SNEGSKA (reference sequence). Unique molecular identifiers were incorporated when the TCRbeta library was constructed. MiXCR was run by TCRdb on the PCR reads, yielding one entry per CDR3 protein. The table records about 830,000 distinct CDR3 sequences, roughly 15% of them present only once. The TCR comes from a male patient under 18 who had a stem cell transplant for acute lymphoblastic leukemia, so the T cells may come from the graft donor. This sequence joins TRBV20-1 and TRBJ1-1; D is undetermined. Sequenced material: PBMCs, mostly from graft donor cells, taken 360 days after TCRalphabeta/CD19-depleted stem cell transplant. CDR3 nucleotides: TGCAGTGCTAGAAAGCATATCAAGGTGGAAGCTTTCTTT. This sequence encodes CSARKHIKVEAFF.